The T cell receptor beta chain under discussion was sequenced for a study of OX40 agonist ivuxolimab in advanced cancers. Study-level information: Ivuxolimab, which patients received intravenously every 2 weeks, was dosed at 0.01 to 10 mg/kg.

CDR3 size: 13 residues. V shed 7 bases and J shed 3 bases, with 11 bases lying between them. CDR1 and CDR2 (germline): SGHDT, YYEEEE. Using immunoSEQ multiplex PCR, the repertoire was profiled, and TCRdb retains in-frame clones only, with some absent. The table records tens of thousands of clones, around 87% of them present only once. The rearrangement uses TRBV5-6 and TRBJ2-1; D tentatively fits TRBD1 or TRBD2 (5 bases each). This TCR came from an adult with an advanced solid tumor such as melanoma, head and neck, liver or kidney cancer. Material: CD4+ or CD8+ T cells sorted from blood, obtained in a trial of the OX40 agonist ivuxolimab. CDR3 sequence (DNA): TGTGCCAGCGTCTCTGGGGGCTACAATGAGCAGTTCTTC. Translated, it gives CASVSGGYNEQFF.